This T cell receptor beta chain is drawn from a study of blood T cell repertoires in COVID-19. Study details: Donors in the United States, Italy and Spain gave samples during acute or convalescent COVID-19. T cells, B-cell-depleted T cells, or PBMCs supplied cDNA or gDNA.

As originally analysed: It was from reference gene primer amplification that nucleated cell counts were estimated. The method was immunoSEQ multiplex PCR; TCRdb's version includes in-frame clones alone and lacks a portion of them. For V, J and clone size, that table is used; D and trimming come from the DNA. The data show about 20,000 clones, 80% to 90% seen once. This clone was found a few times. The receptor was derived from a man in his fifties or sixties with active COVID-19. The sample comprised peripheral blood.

CDR3 in amino acids: CASSLTSGGADEQFF. CDR3 sequence (DNA): TGTGCCAGCAGCCTAACTAGCGGGGGGGCCGATGAGCAGTTCTTC. This chain links TRBV7-9 with TRBJ2-1, with 13 positions matching TRBD2. The CDR3 totals 15 residues. The V gene end was trimmed by 5 bases and the J gene end by 8 bases; junction bases not matched to a gene: 6. The V gene's germline CDR1 is SEHNR and CDR2 FQNEAQ (reference sequence).